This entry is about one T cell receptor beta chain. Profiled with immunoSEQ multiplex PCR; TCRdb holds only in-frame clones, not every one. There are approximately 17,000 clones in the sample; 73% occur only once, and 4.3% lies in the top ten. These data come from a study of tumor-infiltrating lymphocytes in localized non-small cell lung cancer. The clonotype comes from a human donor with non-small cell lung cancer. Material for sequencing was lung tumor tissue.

For the CDR3, the DNA is TGTGCCAGCAGCTTGAGCACCGGGAGCGAGCAGTACTTC. It codes for CASSLSTGSEQYF. V is TRBV11-3 and J is TRBJ2-7, with a weak D call TRBD2 (6 bases). V was cut by 3 bases and J by 6 bases, with 12 bases left in between. The germline V gene encodes CDR1 SGHNT and CDR2 YENEEA. CDR3 size: 13 residues.